This entry features one T cell receptor beta chain sequence. This specimen belongs to a study of shared clonotypes between healthy human individuals. This CDR3 region has 15 residues. V dropped 5 bases and J dropped 6; count of bases not matched to a gene: 7. Germline-derived CDR1 and CDR2 are MRHNA and SNTAGT. Data came from immunoSEQ multiplex PCR; TCRdb stores just in-frame clones and leaves some out. The table lists more than 1.2 million clones, roughly 98.5% of them singletons. The gene calls are TRBV6-4 and TRBJ2-3; the match to TRBD2 covers 11 bases. This receptor was taken from a man aged 25 to 40 in good health. Sequences were obtained from naive CD4+ T cells sorted from blood. The subset was: CD45RA+ positively selected. CDR3 in amino acids: CASSLGTSGPDTQYF. CDR3 coding DNA: TGTGCCAGCAGTCTGGGGACTAGCGGCCCGGATACGCAGTATTTT.